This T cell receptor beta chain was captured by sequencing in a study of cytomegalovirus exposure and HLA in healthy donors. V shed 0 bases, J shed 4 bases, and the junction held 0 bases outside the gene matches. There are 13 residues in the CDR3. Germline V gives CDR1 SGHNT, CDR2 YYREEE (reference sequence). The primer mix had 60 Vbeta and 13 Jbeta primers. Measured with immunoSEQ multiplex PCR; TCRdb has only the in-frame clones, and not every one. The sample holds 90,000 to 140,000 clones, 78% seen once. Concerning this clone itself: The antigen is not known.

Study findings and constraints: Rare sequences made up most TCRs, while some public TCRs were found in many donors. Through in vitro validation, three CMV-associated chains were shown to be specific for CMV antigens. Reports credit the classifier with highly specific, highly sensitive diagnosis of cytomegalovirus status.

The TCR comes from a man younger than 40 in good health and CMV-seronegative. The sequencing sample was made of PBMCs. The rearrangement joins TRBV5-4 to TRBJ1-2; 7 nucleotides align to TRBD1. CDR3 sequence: CASSLDRGYGYTF. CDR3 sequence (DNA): TGTGCCAGCAGCTTGGACAGGGGCTATGGCTACACCTTC.